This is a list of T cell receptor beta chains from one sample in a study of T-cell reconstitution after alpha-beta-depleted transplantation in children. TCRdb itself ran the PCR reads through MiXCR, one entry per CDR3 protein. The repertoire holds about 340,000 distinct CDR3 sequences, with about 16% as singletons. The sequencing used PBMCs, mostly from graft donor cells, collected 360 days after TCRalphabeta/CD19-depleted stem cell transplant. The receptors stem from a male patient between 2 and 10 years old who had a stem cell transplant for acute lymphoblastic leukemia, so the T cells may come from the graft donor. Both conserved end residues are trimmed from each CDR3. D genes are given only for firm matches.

CDR3: ASSYQPYEQY
V: TRBV7-9
D: -
J: TRBJ2-7
length: 10

CDR3: ASSFGQGAVELF
V: TRBV5-1
D: TRBD1
J: TRBJ2-2
length: 12

CDR3: AISDGRFTDTQY
V: TRBV10-3
D: -
J: TRBJ2-3
length: 12

CDR3: ASRKTGETQY
V: TRBV6-2/TRBV6-3
D: -
J: TRBJ2-5
length: 10

CDR3: ASSFRGGRRYEQY
V: TRBV28
D: TRBD2
J: TRBJ2-7
length: 13

CDR3: ASRPSAASGNYEQF
V: TRBV28
D: TRBD2
J: TRBJ2-1
length: 14

CDR3: SVLLGPLLLQETQY
V: TRBV29-1
D: -
J: TRBJ2-5
length: 14

CDR3: ASSQVPPTSGTYNEQF
V: TRBV4-3
D: -
J: TRBJ2-1
length: 16

CDR3: ASSLVRGTAYNEQF
V: TRBV7-8
D: -
J: TRBJ2-1
length: 14

CDR3: ASRPPRGNTGELF
V: TRBV6-1
D: -
J: TRBJ2-2
length: 13

CDR3: SVALDRVQDEQF
V: TRBV29-1
D: TRBD1
J: TRBJ2-1
length: 12